One T cell receptor (beta chain) is described in this entry. Its cognate antigen is unknown. The method was immunoSEQ multiplex PCR; TCRdb's version includes in-frame clones alone and lacks a portion of them. The sample has approximately 410,000 clones, about nine tenths seen once. The V and J ends lost 1 base and 6 bases respectively, with 7 bases between them. This CDR3 is 13 amino acids long. Germline-derived CDR1 and CDR2 are LGHNA and YSLEER. The treatment is: 15 to 20 received Ad26.COV2.S at low or high dose, single or two shots; about 5 received placebo; per-sample allocation not given. All samples were drawn on day 63, counting from the first vaccine or placebo injection. The administered vaccine (an Ad26 vector) expressed Wuhan-strain SARS-CoV-2 spike. This sample is part of a study of Ad26.COV2.S vaccination and SARS-CoV-2 variants. Study details: Donor was assigned to the Ad26.COV2.S arm of trial COV1001.

Study-wide findings and caveats: Spike-specific responses of CD8+ and CD4+ T cells were reported to display substantial breadth after vaccination. Analytic work on TCR breadth and depth might have understated the full extent of total T cell responses.

The genes are TRBV4-3 and TRBJ1-5; D unclear. This TCR derives from a person aged 18-60 years who received the Ad26.COV2.S COVID-19 vaccine or a placebo. Sequenced material: peripheral blood, taken in a trial of Ad26.COV2.S vaccine versus placebo. CDR3: CASSQGPGQPQHF. DNA for the CDR3: TGCGCCAGCAGCCAAGGCCCGGGTCAGCCCCAGCATTTT.